This TCR beta chain was sequenced for a study of T cell clusters in autoimmune cytopenias. The study's findings and limits: Functional roles of the in silico T cell clusters still await experimental validation. Compared with active autoimmune hepatitis patients, healthy donors showed around 3-fold more exclusive TRB clusters.

Looked up from germline, CDR1 is MNHNS and CDR2 is SASEGT. The CDR3 length is 13 residues. Each sample's input was approximately 0.25 ug genomic DNA, 38,000 or so genome equivalents. Multiplex touch-down PCR amplified TRB using TRB-A and TRB-B pools in one tube. TCRdb re-called the multiplex PCR reads and gives one entry per CDR3 protein, without DNA. Seen in this sample are 6,000 to 9,000 distinct CDR3 sequences; the ten most common clones hold 15% to 20%. With regard to this clonotype: Its matching antigen is unknown.

The clonotype originates from a human donor with an autoimmune cytopenia or autoimmune hepatitis (not recorded which). Source material: peripheral blood. The chain has TRBV6-1 and TRBJ2-3; TCRdb indicates TRBD1, and absent DNA this call remains unverified. The CDR3 here is CASLRTGADTQYF.